This T cell receptor (beta chain) stems from a study of blood T cell repertoires in COVID-19. About the research overall: The United States, Italy and Spain supplied acute and convalescent COVID-19 samples.

The CDR3 is made up of 14 amino acids. V was clipped by 7 bases and J by 0 bases, with 7 bases between them. Germline-derived CDR1 and CDR2 are MNHEY and SVGAGI. The authors' processing: Using reference gene primer amplification, nucleated cell counts were estimated. The data were produced by immunoSEQ multiplex PCR, yet TCRdb's version contains in-frame clones alone and is incomplete. The V and J calls and clone size are taken from that table; D and trimming were inferred from the DNA. The data contain over 350,000 clones, 91% of them singletons. V gene TRBV6-5 combines with J gene TRBJ2-6; D gene unclear. The receptor's source is a woman aged 40-49 years who had been exposed to COVID-19. Sequenced material: PBMCs or T cells enriched from blood (not recorded which). This CDR3 is CASTLSSGANVLTF. Here the CDR3 DNA reads TGTGCCAGCACCCTTAGCTCTGGGGCCAACGTCCTGACTTTC.